The subject of this entry is one TCR beta chain. Relative to the germline gene, one junction end is altered; a read error may explain this. The data belong to a study of cytomegalovirus exposure and HLA in healthy donors. Study information: The study placed around 85% of its 398 genotyped donors in the Caucasian-associated ancestry cluster.

This CDR3 region has 17 residues. Germline CDR1 reads SEHNR; CDR2 reads FQNEAQ (reference sequence). Both 60 Vbeta primers and 13 Jbeta primers went into the PCR. Measured with immunoSEQ multiplex PCR; TCRdb has only the in-frame clones, and not every one. The data contain roughly 190,000 clones, about 89% of them singletons. This rearrangement joins TRBV7-9 to TRBJ2-3; D is possibly TRBD2 (6 bases). The sequencing input was PBMCs. The sequence was obtained from a man younger than 45 in good health and CMV-seronegative. The CDR3 sequence: CSSSLGAGGPSSDTQYF. The CDR3 bases are TGTTCCAGCAGCTTAGGGGCAGGAGGGCCCTCCTCAGATACGCAGTATTTT.